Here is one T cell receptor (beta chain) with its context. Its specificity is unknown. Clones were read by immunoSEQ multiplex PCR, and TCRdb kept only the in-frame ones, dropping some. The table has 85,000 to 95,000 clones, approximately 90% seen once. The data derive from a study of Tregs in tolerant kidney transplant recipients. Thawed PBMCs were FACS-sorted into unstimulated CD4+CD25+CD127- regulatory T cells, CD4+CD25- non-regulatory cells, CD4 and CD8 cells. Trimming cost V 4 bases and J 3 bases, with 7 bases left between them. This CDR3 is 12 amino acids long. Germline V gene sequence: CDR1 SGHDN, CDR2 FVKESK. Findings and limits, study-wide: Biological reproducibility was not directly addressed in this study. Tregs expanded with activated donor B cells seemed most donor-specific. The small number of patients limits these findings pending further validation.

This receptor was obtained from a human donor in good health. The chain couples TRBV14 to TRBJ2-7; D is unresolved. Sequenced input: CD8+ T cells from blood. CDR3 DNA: TGTGCCAGCAGCCTACAAAGCTACGAGCAGTACTTC. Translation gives CASSLQSYEQYF. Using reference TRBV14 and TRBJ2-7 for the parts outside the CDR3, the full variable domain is EAGVTQFPSHSVIEKGQTVTLRCDPISGHDNLYWYRRVMGKEIKFLLHFVKESKQDESGMPNNRFLAERTGGTYSTLKVQPAELEDSGVYFCASSLQSYEQYFGPGTRLTVT.